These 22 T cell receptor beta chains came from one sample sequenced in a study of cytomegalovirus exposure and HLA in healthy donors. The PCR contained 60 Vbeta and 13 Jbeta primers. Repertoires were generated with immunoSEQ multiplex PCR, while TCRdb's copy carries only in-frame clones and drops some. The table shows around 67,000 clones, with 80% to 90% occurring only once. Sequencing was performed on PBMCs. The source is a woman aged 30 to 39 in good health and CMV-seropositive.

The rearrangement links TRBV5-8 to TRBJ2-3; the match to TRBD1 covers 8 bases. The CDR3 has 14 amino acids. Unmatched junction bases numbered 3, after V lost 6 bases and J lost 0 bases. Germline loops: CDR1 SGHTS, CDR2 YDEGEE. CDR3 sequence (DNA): TGTGCCAGCATGAACAGGGGGAGCACAGATACGCAGTATTTT. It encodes CASMNRGSTDTQYF.

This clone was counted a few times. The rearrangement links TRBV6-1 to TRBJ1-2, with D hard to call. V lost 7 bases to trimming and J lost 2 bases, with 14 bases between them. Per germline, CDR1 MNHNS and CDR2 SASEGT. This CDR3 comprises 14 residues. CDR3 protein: CASKDYIGNYGYTF. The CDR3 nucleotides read TGTGCCAGCAAAGACTATATTGGGAACTATGGCTACACCTTC.

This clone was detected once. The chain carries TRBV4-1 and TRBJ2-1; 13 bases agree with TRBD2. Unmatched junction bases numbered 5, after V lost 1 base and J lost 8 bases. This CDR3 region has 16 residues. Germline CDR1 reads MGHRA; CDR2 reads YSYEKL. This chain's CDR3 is CASSQVLLAGGDEQFF. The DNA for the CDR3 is TGCGCCAGCAGCCAAGTACTACTAGCGGGAGGGGATGAGCAGTTCTTC.

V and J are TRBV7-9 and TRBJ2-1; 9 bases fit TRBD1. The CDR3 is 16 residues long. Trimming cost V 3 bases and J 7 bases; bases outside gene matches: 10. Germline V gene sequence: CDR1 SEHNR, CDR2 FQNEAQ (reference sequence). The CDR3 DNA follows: TGTGCCAGCAGCTTTTACGGGACAGGGTTGACGAATGAGCAGTTCTTC. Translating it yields CASSFYGTGLTNEQFF.

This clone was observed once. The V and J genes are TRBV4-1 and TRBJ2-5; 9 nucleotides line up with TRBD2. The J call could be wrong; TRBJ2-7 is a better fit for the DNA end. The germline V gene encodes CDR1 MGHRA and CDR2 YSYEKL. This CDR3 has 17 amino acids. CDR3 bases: TGCGCCAGCAGCCATACGACTAGCGGCCTCATGTCCTACGAGCAGTACTTC. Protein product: CASSHTTSGLMSYEQYF.

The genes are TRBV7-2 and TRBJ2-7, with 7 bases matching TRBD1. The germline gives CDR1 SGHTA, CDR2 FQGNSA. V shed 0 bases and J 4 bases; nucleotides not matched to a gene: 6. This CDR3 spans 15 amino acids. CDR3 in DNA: TGTGCCAGCAGCTTAGCGACAGGGACCCAGTACGAGCAGTACTTC. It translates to CASSLATGTQYEQYF.

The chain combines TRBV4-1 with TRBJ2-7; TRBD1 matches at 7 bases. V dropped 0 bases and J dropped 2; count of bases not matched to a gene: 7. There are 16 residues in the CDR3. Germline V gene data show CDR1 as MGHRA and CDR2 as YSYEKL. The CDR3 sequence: CASSQEDRVGAYEQYF. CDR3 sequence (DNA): TGCGCCAGCAGCCAAGAAGACAGGGTGGGCGCCTACGAGCAGTACTTC.

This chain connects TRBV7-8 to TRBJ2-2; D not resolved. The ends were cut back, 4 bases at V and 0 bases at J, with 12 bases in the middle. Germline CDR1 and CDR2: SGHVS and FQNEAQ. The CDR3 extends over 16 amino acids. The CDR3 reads CASSSRGQANTGELFF. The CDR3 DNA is TGTGCCAGCAGCTCCCGTGGGCAGGCGAACACCGGGGAGCTGTTTTTT.

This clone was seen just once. The CDR3 region is CASSQPSENEQFF. DNA of the CDR3: TGTGCCAGCAGCCAGCCTAGCGAGAATGAGCAGTTCTTC. The rearrangement links TRBV14 to TRBJ2-1, with D tentatively TRBD2 (6 bases). CDR1 is SGHDN, CDR2 FVKESK, per germline. The CDR3 consists of 13 residues. The V end was cut by 3 bases, the J end by 7 bases, with 10 bases between.

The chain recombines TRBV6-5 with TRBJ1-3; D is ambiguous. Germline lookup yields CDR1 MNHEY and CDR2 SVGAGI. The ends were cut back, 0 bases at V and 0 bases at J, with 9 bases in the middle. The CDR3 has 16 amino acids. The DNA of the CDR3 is TGTGCCAGCAGTTACTCGAGGGAGCTCTCTGGAAACACCATATATTTT. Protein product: CASSYSRELSGNTIYF.

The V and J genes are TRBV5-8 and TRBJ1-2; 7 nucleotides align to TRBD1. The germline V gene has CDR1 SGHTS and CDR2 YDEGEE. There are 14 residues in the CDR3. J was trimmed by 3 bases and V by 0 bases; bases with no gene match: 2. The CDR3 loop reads CASSLGQGHYGYTF. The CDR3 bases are TGTGCCAGCAGCTTGGGACAGGGTCACTATGGCTACACCTTC. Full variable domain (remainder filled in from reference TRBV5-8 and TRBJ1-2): EAGVTQSPTHLIKTRGQQATLRCSPISGHTSVYWYQQALGLGLQFLLWYDEGEERNRGNFPPRFSGRQFPNYSSELNVNALELEDSALYLCASSLGQGHYGYTFGSGTRLTVV.

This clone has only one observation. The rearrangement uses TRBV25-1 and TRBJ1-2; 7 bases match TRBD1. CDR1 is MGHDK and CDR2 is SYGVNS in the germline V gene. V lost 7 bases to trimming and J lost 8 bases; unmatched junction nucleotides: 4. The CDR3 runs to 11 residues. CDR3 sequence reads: CASNSRGGYTF. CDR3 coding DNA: TGTGCCAGCAACTCCAGGGGGGGCTACACCTTC.

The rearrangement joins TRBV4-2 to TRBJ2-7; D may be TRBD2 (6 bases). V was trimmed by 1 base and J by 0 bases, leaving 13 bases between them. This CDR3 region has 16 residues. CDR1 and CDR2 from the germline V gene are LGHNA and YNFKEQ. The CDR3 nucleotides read TGTGCCAGCAGCCAAGTGTTGTGGGAGGCCTCCTACGAGCAGTACTTC. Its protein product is CASSQVLWEASYEQYF.

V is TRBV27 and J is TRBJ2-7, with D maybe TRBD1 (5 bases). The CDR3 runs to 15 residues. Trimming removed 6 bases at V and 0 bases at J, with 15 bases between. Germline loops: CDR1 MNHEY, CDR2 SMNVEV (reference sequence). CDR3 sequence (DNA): TGTGCCAGCAGCTCAAGGGGCTCTTCCTCCTACGAGCAGTACTTC. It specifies CASSSRGSSSYEQYF.

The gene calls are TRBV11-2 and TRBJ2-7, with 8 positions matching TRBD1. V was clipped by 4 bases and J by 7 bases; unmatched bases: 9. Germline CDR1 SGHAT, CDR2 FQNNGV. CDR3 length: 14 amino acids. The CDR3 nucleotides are TGTGCCAGCAGCTCAAATACAGGGGGAGGAGAGCAGTACTTC. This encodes CASSSNTGGGEQYF.

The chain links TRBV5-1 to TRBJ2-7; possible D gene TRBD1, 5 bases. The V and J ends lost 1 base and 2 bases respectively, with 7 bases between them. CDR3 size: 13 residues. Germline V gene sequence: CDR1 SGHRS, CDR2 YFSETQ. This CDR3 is CASSLTGAYEQYF. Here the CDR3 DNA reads TGCGCCAGCAGCTTGACAGGCGCCTACGAGCAGTACTTC.

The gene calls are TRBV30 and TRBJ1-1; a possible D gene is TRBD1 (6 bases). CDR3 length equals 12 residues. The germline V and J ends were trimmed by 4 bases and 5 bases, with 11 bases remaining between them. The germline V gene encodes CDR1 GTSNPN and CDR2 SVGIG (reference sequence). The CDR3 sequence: CAWTGAQTEAFF. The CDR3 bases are TGTGCCTGGACAGGGGCGCAGACTGAAGCTTTCTTT.

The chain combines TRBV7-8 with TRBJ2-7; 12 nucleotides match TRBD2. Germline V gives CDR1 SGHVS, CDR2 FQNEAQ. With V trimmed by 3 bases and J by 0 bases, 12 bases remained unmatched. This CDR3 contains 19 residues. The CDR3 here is CASSFRLSLAGGPSYEQYF. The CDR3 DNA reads TGTGCCAGCAGCTTTAGGTTGTCACTAGCGGGAGGACCCTCCTACGAGCAGTACTTC.

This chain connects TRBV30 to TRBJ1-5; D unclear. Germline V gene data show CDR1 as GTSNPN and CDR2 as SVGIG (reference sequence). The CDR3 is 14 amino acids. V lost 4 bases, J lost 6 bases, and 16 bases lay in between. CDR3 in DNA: TGTGCCTGGACTACGACCCGGGGAGGTCAGCCCCAGCATTTT. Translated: CAWTTTRGGQPQHF.

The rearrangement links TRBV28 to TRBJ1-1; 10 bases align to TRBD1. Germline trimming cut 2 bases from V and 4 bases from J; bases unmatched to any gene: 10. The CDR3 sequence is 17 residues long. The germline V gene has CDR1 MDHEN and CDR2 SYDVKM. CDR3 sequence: CASSLHGQGVLRTEAFF. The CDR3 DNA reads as TGTGCCAGCAGTTTACACGGACAGGGGGTGTTGCGCACTGAAGCTTTCTTT.

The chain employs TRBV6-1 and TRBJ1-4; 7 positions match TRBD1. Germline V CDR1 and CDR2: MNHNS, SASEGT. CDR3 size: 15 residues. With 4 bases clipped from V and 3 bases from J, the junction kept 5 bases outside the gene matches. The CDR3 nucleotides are TGTGCCAGCAGTGGTTCGACAGGGTCTAATGAAAAACTGTTTTTT. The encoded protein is CASSGSTGSNEKLFF.

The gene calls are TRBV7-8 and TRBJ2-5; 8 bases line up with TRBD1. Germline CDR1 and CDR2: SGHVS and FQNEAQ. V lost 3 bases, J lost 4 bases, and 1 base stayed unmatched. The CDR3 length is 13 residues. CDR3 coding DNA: TGTGCCAGCAGCTTCGACAGGGGAGAGACCCAGTACTTC. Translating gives CASSFDRGETQYF.